These 5 T cell receptor delta chains were sequenced from one sample in a study of gammadelta T cells in human blood. TCRdb redid the clone calls on the RT-PCR reads with CATT. The sample holds about 770 delta-chain clones, approximately 35% seen once. The source material was Vgamma9Vdelta2 gamma-delta T cells from infant blood. The receptors were sampled from a human donor.

Sample share makes this clone large. The chain has TRDV2 and TRDJ3; TRDD3 agrees at 8 bases. The CDR3 runs 18 residues. Germline V lookup: CDR1 GEAIGNYY, CDR2 EKD. V gave up 3 bases and J gave up 0 bases; unmatched junction bases: 6. The CDR3 DNA sequence: TGTGCCTGTGACCTACTGGGGGTACTCTCCTGGGACACCCGACAGATGTTTTTC. Its translation is CACDLLGVLSWDTRQMFF.

On this clone: It may be a read error: a sequence one base away is much more abundant. This chain connects TRDV2 to TRDJ3; 9 positions match TRDD3. The germline gives CDR1 GEAIGNYY, CDR2 EKD. The CDR3 runs to 16 residues. V shed 3 bases, J shed 4 bases, and the junction held 3 bases outside the gene matches. The CDR3 here is CACDAWGIWDTRQMFF. The DNA of the CDR3 is TGTGCCTGTGACGCCTGGGGGATTTGGGACACCCGACAGATGTTTTTC.

Regarding this clone: The likely explanation is a read error, given a far larger clone one base away. V usage is TRDV2 and J usage is TRDJ3, with 8 bases matching TRDD3. In the absence of a J gene in TCRdb, the DNA was matched to germline to assign it here. CDR3 length: 20 amino acids. The germline CDR1 and CDR2 sequences are GEAIGNYY and EKD. CDR3 sequence: CACDTGWGRRQSWDSRQMFF. CDR3 nucleotide sequence: TGTGCCTGTGACACTGGCTGGGGGAGACGCCAGTCCTGGGACTCCCGACAGATGTTTTTC.

This clone is large in the sample. This may arise from a read error, as a much more abundant clone is one base away. J is TRDJ3 and V is TRDV2; 8 bases fit TRDD3. The length of the CDR3 is 17 residues. The trim removed 0 bases at V and 0 bases at J, leaving 0 bases unmatched. Germline V gives CDR1 GEAIGNYY, CDR2 EKD. In nucleotides, the CDR3 is TGTGCCTGTGACACCTGGGGGATCTCCTGGGACACCCGACAGATGTTTTTC. Protein sequence: CACDTWGISWDTRQMFF.

About this clone: A far bigger clonotype differs at one base, so this is likely a read error. The rearrangement uses TRDV2 and TRDJ2; 9 bases are a match to TRDD3. Here the J gene was assigned by germline matching of the DNA, as TCRdb has none. Unmatched junction bases numbered 3, after V lost 5 bases and J lost 6 bases. The CDR3 runs to 13 residues. Germline V gives CDR1 GEAIGNYY, CDR2 EKD. The chain's CDR3 is CACVRGYAAQLFF. The CDR3 DNA is TGTGCCTGTGTCAGGGGATACGCAGCACAACTCTTCTTT.